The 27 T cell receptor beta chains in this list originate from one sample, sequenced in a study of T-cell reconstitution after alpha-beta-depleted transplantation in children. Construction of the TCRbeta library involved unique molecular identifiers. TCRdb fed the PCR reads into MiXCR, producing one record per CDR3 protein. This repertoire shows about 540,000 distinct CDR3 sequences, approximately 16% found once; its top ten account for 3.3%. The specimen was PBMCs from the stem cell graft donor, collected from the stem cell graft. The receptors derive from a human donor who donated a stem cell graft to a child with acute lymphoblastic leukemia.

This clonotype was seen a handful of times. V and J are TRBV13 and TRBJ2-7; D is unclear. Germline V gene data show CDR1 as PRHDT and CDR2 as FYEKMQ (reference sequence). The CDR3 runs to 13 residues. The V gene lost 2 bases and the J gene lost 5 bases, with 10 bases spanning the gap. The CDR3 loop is CASSLSGEDEQYF. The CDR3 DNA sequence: TGTGCCAGCAGCTTATCCGGAGAGGACGAGCAGTACTTC.

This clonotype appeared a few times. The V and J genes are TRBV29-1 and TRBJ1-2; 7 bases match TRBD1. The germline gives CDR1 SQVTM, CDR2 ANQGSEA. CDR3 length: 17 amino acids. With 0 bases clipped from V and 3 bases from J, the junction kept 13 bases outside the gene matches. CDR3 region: CSVEDWDRNQAYYGYTF. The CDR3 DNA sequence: TGCAGCGTTGAAGATTGGGACAGAAATCAGGCCTACTATGGCTACACCTTC.

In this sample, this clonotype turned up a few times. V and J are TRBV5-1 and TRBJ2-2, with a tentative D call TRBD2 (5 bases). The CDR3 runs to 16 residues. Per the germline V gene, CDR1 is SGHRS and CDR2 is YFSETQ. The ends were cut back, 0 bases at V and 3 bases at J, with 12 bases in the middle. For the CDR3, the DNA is TGCGCCAGCAGCTTGGCGGAGGCAGATTACACCGGGGAGCTGTTTTTT. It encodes CASSLAEADYTGELFF.

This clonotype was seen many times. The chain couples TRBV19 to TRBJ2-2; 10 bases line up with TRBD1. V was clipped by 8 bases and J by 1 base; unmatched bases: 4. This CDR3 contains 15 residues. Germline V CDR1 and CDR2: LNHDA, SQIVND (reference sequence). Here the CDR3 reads CASSDRGLNTGELFF. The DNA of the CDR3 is TGTGCCAGTTCCGACAGGGGGCTGAACACCGGGGAGCTGTTTTTT.

CDR3 in DNA: TGTGCCAGCAGCTTAGGTACAGGGAGGGACATTCAGTACTTC. Its translation is CASSLGTGRDIQYF. This sequence joins TRBV7-9 and TRBJ2-4; possible D gene TRBD2, 7 bases. Germline V CDR1 and CDR2: SEHNR, FQNEAQ (reference sequence). CDR3 size: 14 residues. Trimming left V 1 base short and J 8 bases short, with 12 bases between.

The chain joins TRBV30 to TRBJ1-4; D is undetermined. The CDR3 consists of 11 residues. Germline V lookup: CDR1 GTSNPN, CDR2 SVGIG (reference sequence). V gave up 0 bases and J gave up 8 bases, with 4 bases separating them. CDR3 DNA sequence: TGTGCCTGGAGTGTGCTCGAAAAACTGTTTTTT. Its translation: CAWSVLEKLFF.

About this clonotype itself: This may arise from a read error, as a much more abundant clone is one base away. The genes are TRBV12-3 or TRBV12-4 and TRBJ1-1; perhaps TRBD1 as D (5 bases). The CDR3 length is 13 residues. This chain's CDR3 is CASRGTGNTEVFF. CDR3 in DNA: TGTGCCAGCAGGGGGACGGGGAACACTGAAGTTTTCTTT.

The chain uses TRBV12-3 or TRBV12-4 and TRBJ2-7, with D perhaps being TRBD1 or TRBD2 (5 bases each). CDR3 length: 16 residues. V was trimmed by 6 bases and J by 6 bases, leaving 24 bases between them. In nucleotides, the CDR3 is TGTGCCAGCAGCCTCGGTATGGGGCGGGCGAGGGGCGAGCAGTACTTC. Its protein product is CASSLGMGRARGEQYF.

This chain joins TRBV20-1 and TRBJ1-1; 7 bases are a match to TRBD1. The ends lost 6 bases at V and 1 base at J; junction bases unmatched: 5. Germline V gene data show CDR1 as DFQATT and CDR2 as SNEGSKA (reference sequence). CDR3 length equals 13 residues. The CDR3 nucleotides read TGCAGTGCCCGAGGACAGGCGAACACTGAAGCTTTCTTT. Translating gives CSARGQANTEAFF.

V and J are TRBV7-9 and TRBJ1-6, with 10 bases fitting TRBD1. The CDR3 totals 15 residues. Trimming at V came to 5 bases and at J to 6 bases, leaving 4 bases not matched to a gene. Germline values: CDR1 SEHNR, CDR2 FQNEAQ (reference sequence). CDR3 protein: CASSPGTGVNSPLHF. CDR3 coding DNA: TGTGCCAGCAGCCCGGGGACAGGGGTTAATTCACCCCTCCACTTT.

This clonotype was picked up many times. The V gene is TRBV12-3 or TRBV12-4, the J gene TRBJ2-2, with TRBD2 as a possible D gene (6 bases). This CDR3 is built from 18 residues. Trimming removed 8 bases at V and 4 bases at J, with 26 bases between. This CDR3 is CASPKEGLPKGATGELFF. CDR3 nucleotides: TGTGCCAGCCCGAAGGAGGGACTCCCTAAAGGAGCCACCGGGGAGCTGTTTTTT.

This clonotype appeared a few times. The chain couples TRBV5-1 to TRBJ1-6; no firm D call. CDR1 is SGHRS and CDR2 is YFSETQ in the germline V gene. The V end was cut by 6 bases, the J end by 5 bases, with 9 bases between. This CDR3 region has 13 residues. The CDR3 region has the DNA TGCGCCAGCAAATTGGAAAATAATTCACCCCTCCACTTT. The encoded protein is CASKLENNSPLHF.

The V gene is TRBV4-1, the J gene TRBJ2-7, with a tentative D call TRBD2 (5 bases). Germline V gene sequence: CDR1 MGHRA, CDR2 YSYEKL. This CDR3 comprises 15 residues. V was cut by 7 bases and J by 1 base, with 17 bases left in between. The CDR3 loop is CASMLYVGESYEQYF. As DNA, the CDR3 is TGCGCCAGCATGCTATACGTGGGAGAATCCTACGAGCAGTACTTC.

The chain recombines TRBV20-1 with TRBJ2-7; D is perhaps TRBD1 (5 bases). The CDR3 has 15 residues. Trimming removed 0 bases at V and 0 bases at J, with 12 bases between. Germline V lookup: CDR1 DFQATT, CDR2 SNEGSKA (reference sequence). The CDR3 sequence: CSARDSHRSSYEQYF. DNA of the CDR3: TGCAGTGCTAGAGATAGTCACAGGAGCTCCTACGAGCAGTACTTC.

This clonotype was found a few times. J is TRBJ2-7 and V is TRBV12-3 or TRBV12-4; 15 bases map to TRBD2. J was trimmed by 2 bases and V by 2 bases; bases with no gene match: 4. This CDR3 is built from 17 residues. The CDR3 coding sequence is TGTGCCAGCAGTTTAAGGGGACTAGCGGGAGGAACCTACGAGCAGTACTTC. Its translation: CASSLRGLAGGTYEQYF.

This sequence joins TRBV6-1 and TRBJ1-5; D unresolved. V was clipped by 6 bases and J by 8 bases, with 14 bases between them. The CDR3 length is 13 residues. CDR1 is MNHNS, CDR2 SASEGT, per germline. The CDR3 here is CASSPGLWEPQHF. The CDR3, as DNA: TGTGCCAGCAGCCCAGGTCTCTGGGAGCCCCAGCATTTT.

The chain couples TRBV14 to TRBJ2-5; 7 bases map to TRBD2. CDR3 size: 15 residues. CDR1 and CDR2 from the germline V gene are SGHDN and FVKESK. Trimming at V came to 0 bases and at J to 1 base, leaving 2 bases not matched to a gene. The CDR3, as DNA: TGTGCCAGCAGCCAAGAAAGCGGGATCCAAGAGACCCAGTACTTC. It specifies CASSQESGIQETQYF. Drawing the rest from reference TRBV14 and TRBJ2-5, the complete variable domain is EAGVTQFPSHSVIEKGQTVTLRCDPISGHDNLYWYRRVMGKEIKFLLHFVKESKQDESGMPNNRFLAERTGGTYSTLKVQPAELEDSGVYFCASSQESGIQETQYFGPGTRLLVL.

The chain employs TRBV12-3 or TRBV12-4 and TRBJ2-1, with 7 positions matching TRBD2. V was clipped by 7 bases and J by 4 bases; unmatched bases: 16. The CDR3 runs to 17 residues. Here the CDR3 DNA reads TGTGCCAGCATCCCCCTCGGGGGAGGGAGAAGGTACAATGAGCAGTTCTTC. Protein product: CASIPLGGGRRYNEQFF.

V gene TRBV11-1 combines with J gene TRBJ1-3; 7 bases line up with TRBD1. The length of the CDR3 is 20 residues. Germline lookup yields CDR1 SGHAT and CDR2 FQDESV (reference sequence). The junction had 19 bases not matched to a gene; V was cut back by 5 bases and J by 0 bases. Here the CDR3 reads CASSLPPGLQRGLSGNTIYF. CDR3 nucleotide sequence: TGTGCCAGCAGCCTTCCTCCGGGCCTTCAAAGGGGGCTCTCTGGAAACACCATATATTTT.

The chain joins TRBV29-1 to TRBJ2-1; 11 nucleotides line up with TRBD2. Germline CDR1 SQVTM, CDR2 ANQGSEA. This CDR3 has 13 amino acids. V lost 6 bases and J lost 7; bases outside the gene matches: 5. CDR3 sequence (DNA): TGCAGCGTCTCGGGACTAGCGGTGAATGAGCAGTTCTTC. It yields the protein CSVSGLAVNEQFF.

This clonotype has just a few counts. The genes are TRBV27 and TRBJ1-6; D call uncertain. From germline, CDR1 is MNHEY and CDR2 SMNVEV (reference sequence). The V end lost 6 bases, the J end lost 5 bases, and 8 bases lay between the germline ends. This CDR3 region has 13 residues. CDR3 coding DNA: TGTGCCAGCAGGAAAACGGATAATTCACCCCTCCACTTT. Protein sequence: CASRKTDNSPLHF.

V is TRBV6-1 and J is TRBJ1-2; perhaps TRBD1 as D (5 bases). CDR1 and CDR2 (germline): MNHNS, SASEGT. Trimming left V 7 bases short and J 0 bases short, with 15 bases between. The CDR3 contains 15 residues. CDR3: CASKTGRFTNYGYTF. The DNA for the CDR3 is TGTGCCAGCAAAACGGGACGGTTTACTAACTATGGCTACACCTTC.

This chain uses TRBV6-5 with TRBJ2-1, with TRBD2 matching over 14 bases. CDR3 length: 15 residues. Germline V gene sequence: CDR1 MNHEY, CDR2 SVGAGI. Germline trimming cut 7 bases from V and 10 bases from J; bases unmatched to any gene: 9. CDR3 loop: CASTSRTSGRTEQFF. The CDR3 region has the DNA TGTGCCAGCACTTCGAGGACTAGCGGGAGGACCGAGCAGTTCTTC.

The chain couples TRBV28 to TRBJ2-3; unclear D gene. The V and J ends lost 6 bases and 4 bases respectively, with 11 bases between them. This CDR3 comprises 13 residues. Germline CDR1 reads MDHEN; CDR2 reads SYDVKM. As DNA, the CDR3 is TGTGCCAGCAGCCCAAAACTTTCAGATACGCAGTATTTT. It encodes CASSPKLSDTQYF.

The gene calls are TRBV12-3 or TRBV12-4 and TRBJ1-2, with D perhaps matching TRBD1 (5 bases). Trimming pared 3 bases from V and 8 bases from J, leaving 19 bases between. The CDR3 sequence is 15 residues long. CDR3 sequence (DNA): TGTGCCAGCAGTTTGGGTCTTCAGGGTTCTATCGGCTACACCTTC. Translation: CASSLGLQGSIGYTF.

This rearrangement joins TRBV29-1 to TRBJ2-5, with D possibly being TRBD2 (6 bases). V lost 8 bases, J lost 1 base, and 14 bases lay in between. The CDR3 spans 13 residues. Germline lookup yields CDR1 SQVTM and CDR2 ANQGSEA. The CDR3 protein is CSLLPTSQETQYF. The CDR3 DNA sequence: TGCAGCTTACTACCGACTAGCCAAGAGACCCAGTACTTC.

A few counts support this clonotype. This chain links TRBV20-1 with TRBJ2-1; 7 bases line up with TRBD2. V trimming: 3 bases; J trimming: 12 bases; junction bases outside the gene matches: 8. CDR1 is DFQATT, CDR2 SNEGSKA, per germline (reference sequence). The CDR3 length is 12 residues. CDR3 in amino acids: CSASSREMWQFF. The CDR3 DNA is TGCAGTGCTAGTTCGCGGGAGATGTGGCAGTTCTTC.